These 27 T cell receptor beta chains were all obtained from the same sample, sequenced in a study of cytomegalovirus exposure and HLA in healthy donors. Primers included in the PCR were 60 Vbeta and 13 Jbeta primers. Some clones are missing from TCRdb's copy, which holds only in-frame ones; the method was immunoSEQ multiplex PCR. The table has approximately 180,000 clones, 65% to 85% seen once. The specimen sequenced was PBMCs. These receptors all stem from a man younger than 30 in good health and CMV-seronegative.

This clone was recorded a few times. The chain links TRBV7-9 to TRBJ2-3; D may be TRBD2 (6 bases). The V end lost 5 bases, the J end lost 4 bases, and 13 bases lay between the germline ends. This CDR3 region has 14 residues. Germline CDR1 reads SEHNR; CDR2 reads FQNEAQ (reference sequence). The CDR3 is CASSTAGLADTQYF. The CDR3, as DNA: TGTGCCAGCAGCACGGCGGGGTTAGCAGATACGCAGTATTTT.

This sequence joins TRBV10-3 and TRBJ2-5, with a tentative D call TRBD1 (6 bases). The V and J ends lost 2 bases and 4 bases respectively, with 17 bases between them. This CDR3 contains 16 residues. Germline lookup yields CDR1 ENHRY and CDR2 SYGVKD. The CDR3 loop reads CAISEGVFRGRETQYF. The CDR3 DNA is TGTGCCATCAGTGAGGGGGTCTTTAGGGGGAGAGAGACCCAGTACTTC.

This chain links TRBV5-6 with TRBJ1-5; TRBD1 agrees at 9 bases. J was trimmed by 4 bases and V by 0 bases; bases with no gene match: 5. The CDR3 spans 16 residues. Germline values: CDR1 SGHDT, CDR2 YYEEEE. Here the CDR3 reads CASSLGGTGRNQPQHF. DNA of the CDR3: TGTGCCAGCAGCTTGGGGGGGACAGGGAGAAATCAGCCCCAGCATTTT.

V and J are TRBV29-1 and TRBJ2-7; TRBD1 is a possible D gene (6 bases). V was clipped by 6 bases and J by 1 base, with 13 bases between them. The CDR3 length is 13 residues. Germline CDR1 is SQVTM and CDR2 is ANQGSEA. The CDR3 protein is CSVSKGVSYEQYF. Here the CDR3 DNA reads TGCAGCGTGTCGAAGGGGGTGTCCTACGAGCAGTACTTC.

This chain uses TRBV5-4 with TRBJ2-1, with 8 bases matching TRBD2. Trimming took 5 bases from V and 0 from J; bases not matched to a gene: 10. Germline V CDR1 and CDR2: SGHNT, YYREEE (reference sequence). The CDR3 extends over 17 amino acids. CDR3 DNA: TGTGCCAGCAGTTCTCCGGCTAGCGGGTTCTCCTACAATGAGCAGTTCTTC. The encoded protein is CASSSPASGFSYNEQFF.

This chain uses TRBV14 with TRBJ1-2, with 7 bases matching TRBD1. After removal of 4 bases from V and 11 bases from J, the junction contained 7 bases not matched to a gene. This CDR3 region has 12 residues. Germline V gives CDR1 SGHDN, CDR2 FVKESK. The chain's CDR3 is CASSPTGSRYTF. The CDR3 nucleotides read TGTGCCAGCAGCCCGACAGGGTCCAGGTACACCTTC.

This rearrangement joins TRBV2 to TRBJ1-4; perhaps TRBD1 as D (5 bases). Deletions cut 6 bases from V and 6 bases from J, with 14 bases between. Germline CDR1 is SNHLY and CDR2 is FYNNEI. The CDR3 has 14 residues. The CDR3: CASSEELRDEKLFF. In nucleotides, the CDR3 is TGTGCCAGCAGCGAGGAGCTCAGGGATGAAAAACTGTTTTTT.

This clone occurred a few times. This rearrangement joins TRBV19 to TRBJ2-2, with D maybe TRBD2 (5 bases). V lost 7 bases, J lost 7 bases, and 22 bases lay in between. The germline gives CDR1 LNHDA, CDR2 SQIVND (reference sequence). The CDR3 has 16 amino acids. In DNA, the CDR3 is TGTGCCAGTACCCCTCAGAGTCGAGGGCCCCACGGGGAGCTGTTTTTT. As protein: CASTPQSRGPHGELFF.

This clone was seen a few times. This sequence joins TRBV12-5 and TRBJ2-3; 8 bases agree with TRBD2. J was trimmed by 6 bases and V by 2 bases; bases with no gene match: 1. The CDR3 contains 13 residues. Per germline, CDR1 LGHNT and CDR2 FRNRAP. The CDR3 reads CASGLSGGDTQYF. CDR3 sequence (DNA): TGTGCTAGTGGTTTGAGCGGGGGCGATACGCAGTATTTT.

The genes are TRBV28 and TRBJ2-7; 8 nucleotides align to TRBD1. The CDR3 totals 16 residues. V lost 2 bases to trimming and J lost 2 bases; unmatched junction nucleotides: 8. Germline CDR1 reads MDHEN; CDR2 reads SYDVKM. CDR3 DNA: TGTGCCAGCAGTTTACTTGGGCAGGGGGCTCCCTACGAGCAGTACTTC. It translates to CASSLLGQGAPYEQYF.

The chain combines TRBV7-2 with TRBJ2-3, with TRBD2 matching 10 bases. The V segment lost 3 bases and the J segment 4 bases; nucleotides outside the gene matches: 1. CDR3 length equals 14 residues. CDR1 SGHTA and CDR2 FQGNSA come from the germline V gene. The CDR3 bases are TGTGCCAGCAGCTTGACTAGCGGGTCAGATACGCAGTATTTT. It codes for CASSLTSGSDTQYF.

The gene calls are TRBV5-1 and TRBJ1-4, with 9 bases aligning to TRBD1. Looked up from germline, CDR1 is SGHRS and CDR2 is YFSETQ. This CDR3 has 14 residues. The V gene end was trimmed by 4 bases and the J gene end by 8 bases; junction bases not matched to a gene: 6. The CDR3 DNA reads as TGCGCCAGCAGCGGGGGGACAGGGTCGGAAAAACTGTTTTTT. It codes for CASSGGTGSEKLFF.

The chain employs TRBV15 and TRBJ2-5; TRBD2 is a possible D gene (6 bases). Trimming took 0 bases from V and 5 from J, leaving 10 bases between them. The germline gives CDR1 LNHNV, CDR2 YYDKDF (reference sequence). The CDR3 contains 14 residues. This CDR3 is CATSRDPAGETQYF. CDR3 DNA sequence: TGTGCCACCAGCAGAGATCCAGCGGGTGAGACCCAGTACTTC. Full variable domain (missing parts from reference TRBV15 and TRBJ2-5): DAMVIQNPRYQVTQFGKPVTLSCSQTLNHNVMYWYQQKSSQAPKLLFHYYDKDFNNEADTPDNFQSRRPNTSFCFLDIRSPGLGDTAMYLCATSRDPAGETQYFGPGTRLLVL.

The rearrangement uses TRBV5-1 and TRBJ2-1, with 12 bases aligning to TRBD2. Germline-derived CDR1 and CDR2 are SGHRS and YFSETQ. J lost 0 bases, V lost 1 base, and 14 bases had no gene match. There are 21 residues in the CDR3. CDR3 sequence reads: CASSLNRALAGGPGSYNEQFF. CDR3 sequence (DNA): TGCGCCAGCAGCTTGAATCGGGCGCTAGCGGGAGGGCCGGGCTCCTACAATGAGCAGTTCTTC.

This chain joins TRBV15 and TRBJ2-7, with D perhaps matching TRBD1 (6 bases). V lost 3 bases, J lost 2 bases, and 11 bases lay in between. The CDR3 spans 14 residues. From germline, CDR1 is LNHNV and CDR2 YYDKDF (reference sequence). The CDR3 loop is CATSSQTGPYEQYF. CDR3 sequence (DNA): TGTGCCACCAGCAGTCAAACAGGGCCCTACGAGCAGTACTTC.

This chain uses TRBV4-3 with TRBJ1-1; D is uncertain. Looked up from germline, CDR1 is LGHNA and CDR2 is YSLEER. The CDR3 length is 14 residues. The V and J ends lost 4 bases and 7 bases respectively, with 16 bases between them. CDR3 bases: TGCGCCAGCAGCCGGTCGATTGGAGGGTTTGAAGCTTTCTTT. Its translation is CASSRSIGGFEAFF.

CDR3 residues: CAGRSGTGDFHEQYF. Here the CDR3 DNA reads TGTGCCGGACGCTCCGGGACAGGGGACTTCCACGAGCAGTACTTC. The rearrangement links TRBV6-1 to TRBJ2-7, with 10 bases identical to TRBD1. Germline CDR1 and CDR2: MNHNS and SASEGT. CDR3 length: 15 residues. Germline trimming cut 11 bases from V and 5 bases from J; bases unmatched to any gene: 15.

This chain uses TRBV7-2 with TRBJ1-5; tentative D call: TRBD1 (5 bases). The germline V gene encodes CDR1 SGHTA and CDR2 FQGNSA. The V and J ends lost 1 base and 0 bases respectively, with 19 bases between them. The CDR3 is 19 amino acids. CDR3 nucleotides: TGTGCCAGCAGCTTAGTTGGGTGGAGGGCAGGGAATAGCAATCAGCCCCAGCATTTT. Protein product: CASSLVGWRAGNSNQPQHF.

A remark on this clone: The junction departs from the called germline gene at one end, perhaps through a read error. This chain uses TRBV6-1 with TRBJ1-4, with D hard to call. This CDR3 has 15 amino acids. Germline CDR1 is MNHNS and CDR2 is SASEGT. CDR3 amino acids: CASREAAATNEKLFF. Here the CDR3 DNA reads TGTGCCAGCAGAGAAGCGGCTGCAACTAATGAAAAACTGTTTTTT.

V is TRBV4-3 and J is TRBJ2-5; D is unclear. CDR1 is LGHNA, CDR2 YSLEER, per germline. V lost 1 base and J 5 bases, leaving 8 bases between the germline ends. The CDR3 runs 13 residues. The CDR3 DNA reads TGCGCCAGCAGCCAAGGAGTCCGGGAGACCCAGTACTTC. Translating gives CASSQGVRETQYF.

CDR3: CASSVNEKTQYF. The CDR3 nucleotides are TGTGCCAGCAGCGTCAACGAGAAGACCCAGTACTTC. This rearrangement joins TRBV9 to TRBJ2-5; D gene unclear. V was shortened by 2 bases and J by 6 bases, with 8 bases between the two germline ends. Per the germline V gene, CDR1 is SGDLS and CDR2 is YYNGEE. The CDR3 length is 12 residues.

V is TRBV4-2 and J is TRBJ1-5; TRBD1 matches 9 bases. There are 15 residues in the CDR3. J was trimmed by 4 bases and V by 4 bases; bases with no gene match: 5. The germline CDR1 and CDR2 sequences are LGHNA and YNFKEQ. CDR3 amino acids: CASSRTGGANQPQHF. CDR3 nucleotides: TGTGCCAGCAGCCGTACAGGGGGCGCGAATCAGCCCCAGCATTTT.

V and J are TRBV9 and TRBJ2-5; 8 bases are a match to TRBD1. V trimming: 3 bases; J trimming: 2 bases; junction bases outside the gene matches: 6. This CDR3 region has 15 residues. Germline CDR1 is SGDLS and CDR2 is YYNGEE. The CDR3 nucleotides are TGTGCCAGCAGCGCCGGGACAGGTTGGCAAGAGACCCAGTACTTC. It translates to CASSAGTGWQETQYF.

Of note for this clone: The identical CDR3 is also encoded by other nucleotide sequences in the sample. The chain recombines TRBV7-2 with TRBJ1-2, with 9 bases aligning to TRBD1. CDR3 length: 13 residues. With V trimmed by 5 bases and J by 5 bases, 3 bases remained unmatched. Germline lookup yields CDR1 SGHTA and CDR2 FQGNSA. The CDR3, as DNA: TGTGCCAGCAGCCTGGGACAGGGTTATGGCTACACCTTC. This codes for CASSLGQGYGYTF.

This CDR3 is CASSWGQLTSGANVLTF. The CDR3 DNA reads as TGTGCCAGCAGTTGGGGCCAGCTCACCTCTGGGGCCAACGTCCTGACTTTC. The chain joins TRBV27 to TRBJ2-6; D may be TRBD1 (5 bases). CDR3 size: 17 residues. Germline loops: CDR1 MNHEY, CDR2 SMNVEV (reference sequence). V lost 4 bases to trimming and J lost 0 bases, with 13 bases between them.

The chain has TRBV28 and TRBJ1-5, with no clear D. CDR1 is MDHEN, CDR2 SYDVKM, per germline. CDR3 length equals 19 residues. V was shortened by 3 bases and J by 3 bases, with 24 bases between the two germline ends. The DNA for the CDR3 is TGTGCCAGCAGTTTGGCGGGGTTTGTCATCCCGCAGAACAATCAGCCCCAGCATTTT. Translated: CASSLAGFVIPQNNQPQHF.

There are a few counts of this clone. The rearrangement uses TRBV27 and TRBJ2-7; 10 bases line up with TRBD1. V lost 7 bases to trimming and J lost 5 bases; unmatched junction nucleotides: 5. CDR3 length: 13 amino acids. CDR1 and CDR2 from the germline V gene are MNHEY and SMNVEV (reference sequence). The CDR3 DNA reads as TGTGCCAGCAAGAGGACAGGGGGGAACGAGCAGTACTTC. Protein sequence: CASKRTGGNEQYF.